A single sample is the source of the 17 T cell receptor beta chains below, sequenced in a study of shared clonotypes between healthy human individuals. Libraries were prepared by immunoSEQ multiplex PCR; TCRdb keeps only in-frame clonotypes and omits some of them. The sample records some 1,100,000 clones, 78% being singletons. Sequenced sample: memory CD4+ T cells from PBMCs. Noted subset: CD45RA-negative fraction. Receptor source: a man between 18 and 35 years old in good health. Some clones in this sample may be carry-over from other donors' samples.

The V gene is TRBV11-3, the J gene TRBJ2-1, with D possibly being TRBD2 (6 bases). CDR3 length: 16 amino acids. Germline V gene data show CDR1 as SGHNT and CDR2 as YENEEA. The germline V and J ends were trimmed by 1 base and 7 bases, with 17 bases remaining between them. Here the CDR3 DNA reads TGTGCCAGCAGCTTAGGGTGGGGGGTACGATCGAATGAGCAGTTCTTC. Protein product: CASSLGWGVRSNEQFF.

The CDR3 region is CASSLGGGGDPEAFF. The CDR3 DNA sequence: TGTGCCAGCAGCTTAGGCGGTGGGGGGGACCCTGAAGCTTTCTTT. The chain joins TRBV7-2 to TRBJ1-1, with D possibly matching TRBD1 (5 bases). V was clipped by 1 base and J by 6 bases, with 15 bases between them. The CDR3 covers 15 residues. Germline lookup yields CDR1 SGHTA and CDR2 FQGNSA.

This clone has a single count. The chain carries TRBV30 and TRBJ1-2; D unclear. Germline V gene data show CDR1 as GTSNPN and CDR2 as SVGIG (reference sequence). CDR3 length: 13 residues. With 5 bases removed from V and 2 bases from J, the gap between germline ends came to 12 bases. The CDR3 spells CAWVRAGNYGYTF. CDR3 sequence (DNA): TGTGCCTGGGTACGCGCGGGGAACTATGGCTACACCTTC.

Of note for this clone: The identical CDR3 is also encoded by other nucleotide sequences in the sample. CDR3 in amino acids: CASSDHGSSYEQYF. CDR3 nucleotides: TGTGCCAGCAGTGACCACGGGAGCTCCTACGAGCAGTACTTC. This chain joins TRBV25-1 and TRBJ2-7, with a possible D match to TRBD2 (6 bases). Germline loops: CDR1 MGHDK, CDR2 SYGVNS. The ends were cut back, 3 bases at V and 0 bases at J, with 9 bases in the middle. There are 14 residues in the CDR3.

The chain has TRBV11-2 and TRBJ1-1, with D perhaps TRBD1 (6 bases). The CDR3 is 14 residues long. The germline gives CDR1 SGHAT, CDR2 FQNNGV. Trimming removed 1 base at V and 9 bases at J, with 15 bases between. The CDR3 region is CASSLVGGQRKAFF. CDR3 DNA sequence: TGTGCCAGCAGCTTAGTTGGAGGACAGAGAAAAGCTTTCTTT.

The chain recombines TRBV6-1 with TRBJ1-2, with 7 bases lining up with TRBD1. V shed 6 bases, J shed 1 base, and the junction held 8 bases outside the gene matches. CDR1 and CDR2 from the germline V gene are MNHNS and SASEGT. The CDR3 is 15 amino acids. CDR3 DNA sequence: TGTGCCAGCAGGGCACCGGGACAGAGTAACTATGGCTACACCTTC. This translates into CASRAPGQSNYGYTF.

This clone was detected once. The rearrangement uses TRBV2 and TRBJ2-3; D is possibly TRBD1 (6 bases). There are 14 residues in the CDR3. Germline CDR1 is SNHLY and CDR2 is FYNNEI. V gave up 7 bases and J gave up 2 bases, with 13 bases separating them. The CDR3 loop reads CASNLDRDTDTQYF. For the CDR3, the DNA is TGTGCCAGCAATTTGGACAGAGACACAGATACGCAGTATTTT.

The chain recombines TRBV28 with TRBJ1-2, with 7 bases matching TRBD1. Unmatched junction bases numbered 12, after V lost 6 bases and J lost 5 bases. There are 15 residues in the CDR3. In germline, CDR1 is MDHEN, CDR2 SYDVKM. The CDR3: CASSPRGRDGYGYTF. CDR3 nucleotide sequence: TGTGCCAGCAGCCCGAGGGGGCGGGATGGGTATGGCTACACCTTC.

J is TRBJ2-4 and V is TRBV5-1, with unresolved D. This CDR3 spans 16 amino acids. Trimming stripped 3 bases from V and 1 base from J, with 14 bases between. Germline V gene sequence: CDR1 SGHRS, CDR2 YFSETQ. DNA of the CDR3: TGCGCCAGCAGCTCGCAATACCTCGGGGCCAAAAACATTCAGTACTTC. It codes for CASSSQYLGAKNIQYF.

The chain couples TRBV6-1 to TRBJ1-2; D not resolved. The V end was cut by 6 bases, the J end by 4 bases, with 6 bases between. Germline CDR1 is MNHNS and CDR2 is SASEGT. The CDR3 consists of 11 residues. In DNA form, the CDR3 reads TGTGCCAGCAGGATAACCTATGGCTACACCTTC. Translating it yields CASRITYGYTF.

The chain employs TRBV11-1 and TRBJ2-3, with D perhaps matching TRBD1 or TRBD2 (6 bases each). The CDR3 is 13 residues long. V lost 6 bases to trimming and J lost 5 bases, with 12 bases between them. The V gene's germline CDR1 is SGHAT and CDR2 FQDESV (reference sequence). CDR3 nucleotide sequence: TGTGCCAGCAGAGGGGGAGCGGGAGATACGCAGTATTTT. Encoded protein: CASRGGAGDTQYF.

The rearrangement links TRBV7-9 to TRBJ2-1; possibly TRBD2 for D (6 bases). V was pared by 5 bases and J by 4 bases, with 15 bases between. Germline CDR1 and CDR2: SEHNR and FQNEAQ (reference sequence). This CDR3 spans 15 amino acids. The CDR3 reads CASSPRGTPYNEQFF. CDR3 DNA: TGTGCCAGCAGCCCCCGGGGGACGCCTTACAATGAGCAGTTCTTC. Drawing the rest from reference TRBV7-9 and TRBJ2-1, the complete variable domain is DTGVSQNPRHKITKRGQNVTFRCDPISEHNRLYWYRQTLGQGPEFLTYFQNEAQLEKSRLLSDRFSAERPKGSFSTLEIQRTEQGDSAMYLCASSPRGTPYNEQFFGPGTRLTVL.

The CDR3 sequence: CASSGSFGNTIYF. CDR3 nucleotide sequence: TGTGCCAGCAGCGGGTCCTTCGGAAACACCATATATTTT. This chain uses TRBV6-6 with TRBJ1-3; D ambiguous. Deletions cut 6 bases from V and 4 bases from J, with 10 bases between. Germline V gene lookup returns CDR1 MNHNY and CDR2 SVGAGI (reference sequence). CDR3 length: 13 residues.

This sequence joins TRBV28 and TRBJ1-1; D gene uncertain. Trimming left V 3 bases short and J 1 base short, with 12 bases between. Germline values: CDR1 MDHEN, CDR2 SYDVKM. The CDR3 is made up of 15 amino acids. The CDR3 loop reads CASSFFRLRNTEAFF. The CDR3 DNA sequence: TGTGCCAGCAGTTTCTTCCGACTCCGGAACACTGAAGCTTTCTTT.

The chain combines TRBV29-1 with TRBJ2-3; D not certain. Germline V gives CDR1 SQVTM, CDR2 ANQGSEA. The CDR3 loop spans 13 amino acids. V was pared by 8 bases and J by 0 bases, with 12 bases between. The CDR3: CSSGPDSTDTQYF. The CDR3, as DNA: TGCAGCTCGGGTCCGGATAGCACAGATACGCAGTATTTT.

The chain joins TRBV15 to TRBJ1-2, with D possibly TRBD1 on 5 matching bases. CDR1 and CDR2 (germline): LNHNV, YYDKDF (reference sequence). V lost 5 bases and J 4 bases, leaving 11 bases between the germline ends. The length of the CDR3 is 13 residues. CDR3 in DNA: TGTGCCACCAGCGAAGGGGCGGCCTATGGCTACACCTTC. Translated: CATSEGAAYGYTF.

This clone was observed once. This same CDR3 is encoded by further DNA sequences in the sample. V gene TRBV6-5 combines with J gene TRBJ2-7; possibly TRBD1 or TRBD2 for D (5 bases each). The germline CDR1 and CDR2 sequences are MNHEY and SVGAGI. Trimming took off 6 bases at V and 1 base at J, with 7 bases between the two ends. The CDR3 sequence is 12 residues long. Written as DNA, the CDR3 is TGTGCCAGCAGGGGGGATTCCTACGAGCAGTACTTC. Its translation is CASRGDSYEQYF.